This is a list of T cell receptor beta chains from one sample in a study of shared clonotypes between healthy human individuals. Repertoires were generated with immunoSEQ multiplex PCR, while TCRdb's copy carries only in-frame clones and drops some. The sample consists of roughly 2.1 million clones, 85% to 95% of them appearing once. Sequenced sample: naive CD8+ T cells from PBMCs. These receptors were obtained from a man aged 18 to 35 in good health. Some clones in this sample may be carry-over from other donors' samples. The CDR3 runs from the conserved cysteine through the conserved F or W. A D gene is named only where the DNA matches it firmly. Clone size is shown for a subset of rows, as once, few, many or a class of expanded clone.

clone_size j_call d_call v_call cdr3_aa cdr3_nt
. TRBJ2-1 TRBD2 TRBV27 CASSPGLAPNNEQFF TGTGCCAGCAGTCCGGGACTAGCGCCAAACAATGAGCAGTTCTTC
. TRBJ2-7 TRBD1 TRBV27 CASSLGQGAMEQYF TGTGCCAGCAGTTTAGGACAGGGGGCCATGGAGCAGTACTTC
. TRBJ2-1 TRBD2 TRBV11-3 CASSLVASGILNEQFF TGTGCCAGCAGCTTAGTGGCTAGCGGGATCTTGAATGAGCAGTTCTTC
. TRBJ2-7 . TRBV28 CASSLSSVYEQYF TGTGCCAGCAGTCTAAGTAGCGTCTACGAGCAGTACTTC
. TRBJ1-5 . TRBV27 CASSLSGGEWIQPQHF TGTGCCAGCAGTTTATCTGGGGGCGAGTGGATTCAGCCCCAGCATTTT
. TRBJ2-3 . TRBV7-9 CASSSGTGDVGTQYF TGTGCCAGCAGCTCCGGAACGGGAGATGTGGGTACGCAGTATTTT
. TRBJ2-7 TRBD2 TRBV2 CASSPGLAGGPEQYF TGTGCCAGCAGTCCGGGACTAGCGGGAGGGCCCGAGCAGTACTTC
. TRBJ2-7 . TRBV18 CASSPVLMVTYEQYF TGTGCCAGCTCACCAGTACTAATGGTTACCTACGAGCAGTACTTC
few TRBJ1-1 . TRBV2 CATGIVAFF TGTGCCACAGGAATCGTAGCTTTCTTT
. TRBJ1-5 TRBD1 TRBV28 CASKTGVGNQPQHF TGTGCCAGCAAAACAGGGGTTGGCAATCAGCCCCAGCATTTT
once TRBJ2-5 TRBD1 TRBV2 CASSGSRGETQYF TGTGCCAGCAGTGGCTCCAGGGGGGAGACCCAGTACTTC
. TRBJ2-1 TRBD2 TRBV4-3 CASSQPPSGRSPNEQFF TGCGCCAGCAGCCAACCTCCTAGCGGGAGATCCCCCAATGAGCAGTTCTTC
. TRBJ2-7 TRBD2 TRBV9 CASSGAPDVAGGLHEQYF TGTGCCAGCAGCGGAGCCCCCGATGTCGCGGGAGGGCTCCACGAGCAGTACTTC
. TRBJ2-7 . TRBV7-8 CASSSSSDYEQYF TGTGCCAGCAGCTCATCTAGCGACTACGAGCAGTACTTC